The 26 T cell receptor beta chains presented below share a single source sample, sequenced in a study of CD8+CD57+ T cells in acquired aplastic anemia. TCR beta VDJ combinations and CDR3 sequences were profiled from genomic DNA. A single record per CDR3 protein comes from TCRdb applying MiXCR to the reads. The sample records 150,000 or so distinct CDR3 sequences, 52% being singletons. In patients chosen for sequencing, flow cytometry had shown CD8+CD57+ cell expansion. The sample comprised sorted CD4+, CD8+, or CD8+CD57+ T cells (not recorded which) from PBMCs. The receptors were gathered from a human donor with aplastic anemia.

The V gene is TRBV5-8, the J gene TRBJ2-7, with D maybe TRBD2 (5 bases). Trimming stripped 2 bases from V and 9 bases from J, with 9 bases between. Germline V lookup: CDR1 SGHTS, CDR2 YDEGEE. The length of the CDR3 is 11 residues. The CDR3 loop reads CASSFGVMQYF. The CDR3 bases are TGTGCCAGCAGCTTCGGGGTGATGCAGTACTTC.

In its sample, this clonotype was seen many times. The V and J genes are TRBV5-4 and TRBJ2-1; D gene ambiguous. This CDR3 is built from 11 residues. CDR1 and CDR2 (germline): SGHNT, YYREEE (reference sequence). V lost 0 bases to trimming and J lost 7 bases, with 2 bases between them. The CDR3 loop reads CASSLENEQFF. Written as DNA, the CDR3 is TGTGCCAGCAGCTTGGAGAATGAGCAGTTCTTC.

This clonotype was seen repeatedly, ten times or more. This chain uses TRBV19 with TRBJ1-5; D uncertain. The CDR3 covers 14 residues. Germline values: CDR1 LNHDA, CDR2 SQIVND (reference sequence). Deletions cut 7 bases from V and 2 bases from J, with 12 bases between. For the CDR3, the DNA is TGTGCCAGTACGATCCTGCTTGGCAATCAGCCCCAGCATTTT. Its translation: CASTILLGNQPQHF.

In this sample, this clonotype turned up many times. The V gene is TRBV19, the J gene TRBJ2-5; no reliable D call. Trimming took off 8 bases at V and 4 bases at J, with 20 bases between the two ends. Per germline, CDR1 LNHDA and CDR2 SQIVND (reference sequence). There are 15 residues in the CDR3. CDR3 bases: TGTGCCAGTCGCCCCTCGGTAAGCAGTACAGAGACCCAGTACTTC. Its translation is CASRPSVSSTETQYF.

The chain joins TRBV20-1 to TRBJ2-6; 11 bases match TRBD2. Germline CDR1 reads DFQATT; CDR2 reads SNEGSKA (reference sequence). This CDR3 comprises 20 residues. Unmatched junction bases numbered 12, after V lost 1 base and J lost 1 base. CDR3 nucleotides: TGCAGTGCTAGAGGGGGACTAGCGGAGATGATGTTATCTGGGGCCAACGTCCTGACTTTC. This sequence encodes CSARGGLAEMMLSGANVLTF.

The chain joins TRBV4-2 to TRBJ1-2; 8 bases are a match to TRBD1. The CDR3 consists of 16 residues. The germline CDR1 and CDR2 sequences are LGHNA and YNFKEQ. V shed 4 bases, J shed 4 bases, and the junction held 11 bases outside the gene matches. The CDR3 nucleotides are TGTGCCAGCAGCCCGCGACAGGGGATCTTTACCTATGGCTACACCTTC. This encodes CASSPRQGIFTYGYTF.

This clonotype came up a few times. The J gene is TRBJ2-7, the V gene TRBV19; no reliable D call. Per germline, CDR1 LNHDA and CDR2 SQIVND (reference sequence). Trimming pared 3 bases from V and 3 bases from J, leaving 9 bases between. The CDR3 runs 13 residues. The CDR3: CASSIRPDYEQYF. The CDR3 DNA reads TGTGCCAGTAGTATCCGCCCGGACTACGAGCAGTACTTC.

As for this clonotype: Since the CDR3 does not end with the conserved phenylalanine or tryptophan, this likely comes from a read error. The chain uses TRBV12-3 or TRBV12-4 and TRBJ1-1; TRBD1 might be the D (5 bases). There are 14 residues in the CDR3. Trimming left V 6 bases short and J 1 base short, with 12 bases between. CDR3 nucleotide sequence: TGTGCCAGCAGGAGTGTAGGGACGAACACTGAAGCTTTCCTT. This codes for CASRSVGTNTEAFL.

This chain joins TRBV4-1 and TRBJ2-3; no reliable D call. The CDR3 runs to 15 residues. The ends were cut back, 3 bases at V and 5 bases at J, with 15 bases in the middle. Germline assignment: CDR1 MGHRA and CDR2 YSYEKL. CDR3 loop: CASSHHQPGRDTQYF. CDR3 sequence (DNA): TGCGCCAGCAGCCACCACCAACCTGGGCGAGATACGCAGTATTTT.

Concerning this clonotype itself: A read error may account for a junction end that differs from germline. The chain couples TRBV2 to TRBJ1-2; maybe TRBD1 (5 bases). CDR1 and CDR2 from the germline V gene are SNHLY and FYNNEI. This CDR3 comprises 13 residues. Here the CDR3 reads CARREETNYGYTF. The CDR3 DNA sequence: TGTGCCCGCAGGGAGGAGACTAACTATGGCTACACCTTC.

This clonotype was seen many times. CDR3 protein: CASRAVAGGGATQYF. The CDR3 region has the DNA TGCGCCAGCAGGGCCGTAGCGGGGGGCGGAGCTACGCAGTATTTT. The chain carries TRBV5-1 and TRBJ2-3, with 10 bases matching TRBD2. V shed 5 bases and J 8 bases; nucleotides not matched to a gene: 11. This CDR3 region has 15 residues. Germline lookup yields CDR1 SGHRS and CDR2 YFSETQ. The full variable domain, with the rest looked up from reference TRBV5-1 and TRBJ2-3, is KAGVTQTPRYLIKTRGQQVTLSCSPISGHRSVSWYQQTPGQGLQFLFEYFSETQRNKGNFPGRFSGRQFSNSRSEMNVSTLELGDSALYLCASRAVAGGGATQYFGPGTRLTVL.

This clonotype was detected many times. This sequence joins TRBV3-1 and TRBJ2-5, with 8 bases matching TRBD2. The V gene's germline CDR1 is LGHDT and CDR2 YNNKEL (reference sequence). CDR3 length: 15 amino acids. J gave up 3 bases and V 2 bases, and 5 bases lay outside the gene matches. The CDR3 nucleotides read TGTGCCAGCAGCCAAACTAGCGGCAGAAAAGAGACCCAGTACTTC. Translating gives CASSQTSGRKETQYF.

This clonotype came up many times. The CDR3 bases are TGTGCCAGCAGCCTTCGGGGTTTCTACGAGCAGTACTTC. Protein sequence: CASSLRGFYEQYF. This chain uses TRBV6-1 with TRBJ2-7; D may be TRBD2 (5 bases). CDR3 length: 13 amino acids. The V end lost 6 bases, the J end lost 3 bases, and 12 bases lay between the germline ends. Germline values: CDR1 MNHNS, CDR2 SASEGT.

Here the CDR3 DNA reads TGCGCCAGCAGCGCCGGGACAGGATTGCGTGAGCAGTTCTTC. Protein product: CASSAGTGLREQFF. The J gene is TRBJ2-1, the V gene TRBV5-1, with TRBD1 identical over 8 bases. From germline, CDR1 is SGHRS and CDR2 YFSETQ. The CDR3 sequence is 14 residues long. The trim removed 4 bases at V and 9 bases at J, leaving 9 bases unmatched.

The table lists this clonotype with a count of one. The germline gene is not matched at one end of the junction; a read error may be the cause. The chain recombines TRBV20-1 with TRBJ2-4; D may be TRBD1 (6 bases). The CDR3 has 18 residues. Germline V gene sequence: CDR1 DFQATT, CDR2 SNEGSKA (reference sequence). CDR3 sequence (DNA): TGCAGTGCTAGAGATTGGGGGCAGCCCGGGCGAGCCAAAAACATTCAGCACTTC. Protein sequence: CSARDWGQPGRAKNIQHF.

This chain connects TRBV12-3 or TRBV12-4 to TRBJ2-3; 7 bases map to TRBD2. The V and J ends lost 7 bases and 3 bases, in that order; junction bases with no gene match: 4. The CDR3 spans 13 residues. This CDR3 is CASKGLVTDTQYF. CDR3 bases: TGTGCCAGCAAAGGACTAGTAACAGATACGCAGTATTTT.

The chain uses TRBV7-3 and TRBJ1-5; perhaps TRBD1 as D (5 bases). CDR1 is SGHTA, CDR2 FQGTGA, per germline. The CDR3 totals 15 residues. Trimming removed 3 bases from V and 6 bases from J, with 15 bases in between. The CDR3 loop reads CASSFRTGGGQPQHF. The CDR3 DNA sequence: TGTGCCAGCAGCTTCAGGACCGGGGGAGGTCAGCCCCAGCATTTT.

This clonotype has more than one count but fewer than ten. This CDR3 reads CASSLPGTDEQYF. CDR3 DNA sequence: TGTGCCAGCAGCTTACCCGGGACAGACGAGCAGTACTTC. The rearrangement uses TRBV7-9 and TRBJ2-7, with 7 bases that match TRBD1. Germline trimming cut 2 bases from V and 5 bases from J; bases unmatched to any gene: 3. The CDR3 is 13 residues long. Germline lookup yields CDR1 SEHNR and CDR2 FQNEAQ (reference sequence).

This clonotype appeared many times. This chain joins TRBV5-4 and TRBJ1-1; maybe TRBD1 (5 bases). The CDR3 sequence is 17 residues long. V was pared by 0 bases and J by 1 base, with 16 bases between. The germline V gene has CDR1 SGHNT and CDR2 YYREEE (reference sequence). The DNA of the CDR3 is TGTGCCAGCAGCTTGGCCGGGTGGGCAGGGCCGAACACTGAAGCTTTCTTT. Translating it yields CASSLAGWAGPNTEAFF.

This clonotype showed up many times. The chain joins TRBV5-1 to TRBJ2-3; 8 positions agree with TRBD2. Germline CDR1 SGHRS, CDR2 YFSETQ. J gave up 6 bases and V 2 bases, and 5 bases lay outside the gene matches. The CDR3 covers 14 residues. The CDR3 sequence is CASSFRGGQDTQYF. The CDR3, as DNA: TGCGCCAGCAGCTTCCGCGGGGGGCAGGATACGCAGTATTTT.

This clonotype was found many times. The rearrangement uses TRBV5-6 and TRBJ2-7, with unresolved D. There are 14 residues in the CDR3. V was pared by 0 bases and J by 4 bases, with 11 bases between. Germline V gene sequence: CDR1 SGHDT, CDR2 YYEEEE. This CDR3 is CASSLEGRGYEQYF. The CDR3 bases are TGTGCCAGCAGCTTGGAAGGGCGTGGATACGAGCAGTACTTC.

This clonotype was recorded many times. The chain couples TRBV20-1 to TRBJ1-2; 7 bases line up with TRBD1. The CDR3 extends over 14 amino acids. Germline CDR1 and CDR2: DFQATT and SNEGSKA (reference sequence). The ends lost 6 bases at V and 4 bases at J; junction bases unmatched: 11. CDR3 DNA sequence: TGCAGTGCCCGTACCCCGACAGGGCCCTATGGCTACACCTTC. Protein: CSARTPTGPYGYTF.

This chain joins TRBV20-1 and TRBJ1-5; 9 bases map to TRBD1. In germline, CDR1 is DFQATT, CDR2 SNEGSKA (reference sequence). The J segment lost 7 bases and the V segment lost 3 bases, leaving 13 bases of the junction unmatched. This CDR3 spans 16 amino acids. As DNA, the CDR3 is TGCAGTGCTAGTGACGGGAGACAGGGGGGTTTACAGCCCCAGCATTTT. Amino acid sequence: CSASDGRQGGLQPQHF.

The V and J genes are TRBV20-1 and TRBJ2-3; D not certain. CDR3 length: 12 amino acids. The V end was cut by 6 bases, the J end by 1 base, with 8 bases between. CDR1 is DFQATT and CDR2 is SNEGSKA in the germline V gene (reference sequence). CDR3 region: CSAHFGTDTQYF. CDR3 in DNA: TGCAGTGCCCATTTTGGCACAGATACGCAGTATTTT.

The CDR3 spells CASSATPGQGYTDTQYF. The CDR3 nucleotides are TGTGCCAGCAGCGCCACTCCCGGACAGGGGTACACAGATACGCAGTATTTT. The chain uses TRBV9 and TRBJ2-3; 9 nucleotides match TRBD1. CDR3 length equals 17 residues. Germline trimming cut 3 bases from V and 2 bases from J; bases unmatched to any gene: 10. Germline CDR1 and CDR2: SGDLS and YYNGEE. The full variable domain, its missing parts supplied by reference TRBV9 and TRBJ2-3, is DSGVTQTPKHLITATGQRVTLRCSPRSGDLSVYWYQQSLDQGLQFLIQYYNGEERAKGNILERFSAQQFPDLHSELNLSSLELGDSALYFCASSATPGQGYTDTQYFGPGTRLTVL.

The V gene is TRBV7-3, the J gene TRBJ2-5; the match to TRBD2 covers 10 bases. V lost 7 bases and J lost 5; bases outside the gene matches: 4. CDR3 length: 13 residues. Germline V gene lookup returns CDR1 SGHTA and CDR2 FQGTGA. The CDR3 is CASTPTSGETQYF. CDR3 in DNA: TGTGCCAGCACCCCGACTAGCGGGGAGACCCAGTACTTC.